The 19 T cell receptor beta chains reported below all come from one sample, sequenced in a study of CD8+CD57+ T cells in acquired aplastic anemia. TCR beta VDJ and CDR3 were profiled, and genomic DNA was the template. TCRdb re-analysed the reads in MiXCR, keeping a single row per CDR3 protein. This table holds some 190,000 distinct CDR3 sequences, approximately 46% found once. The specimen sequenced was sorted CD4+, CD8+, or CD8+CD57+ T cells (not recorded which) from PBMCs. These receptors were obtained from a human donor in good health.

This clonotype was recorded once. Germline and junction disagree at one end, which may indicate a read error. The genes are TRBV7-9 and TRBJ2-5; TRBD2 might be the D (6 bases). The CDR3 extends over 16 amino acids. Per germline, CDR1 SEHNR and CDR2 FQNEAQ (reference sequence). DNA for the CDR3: TGTGCCAGCAGCTCCCTTGACCGGGACTCTGAAGAGGCCCAGTACTTC. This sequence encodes CASSSLDRDSEEAQYF.

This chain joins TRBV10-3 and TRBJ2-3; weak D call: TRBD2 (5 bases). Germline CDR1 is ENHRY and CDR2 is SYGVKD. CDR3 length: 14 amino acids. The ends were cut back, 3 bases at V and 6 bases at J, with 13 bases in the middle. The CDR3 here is CAISDVGLGDTQYF. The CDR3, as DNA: TGTGCCATCAGTGATGTCGGACTCGGGGATACGCAGTATTTT.

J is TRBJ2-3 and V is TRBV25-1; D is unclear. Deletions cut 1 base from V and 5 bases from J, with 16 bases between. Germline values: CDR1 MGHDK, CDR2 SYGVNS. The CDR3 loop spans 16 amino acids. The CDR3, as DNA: TGTGCCAGCAGTGAATTCAACGGCCTAAGAGTAGATACGCAGTATTTT. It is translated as CASSEFNGLRVDTQYF.

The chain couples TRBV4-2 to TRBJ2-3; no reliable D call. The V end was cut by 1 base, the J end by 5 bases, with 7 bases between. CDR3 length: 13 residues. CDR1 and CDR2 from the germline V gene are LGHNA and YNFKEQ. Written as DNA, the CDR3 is TGTGCCAGCAGCCAAGGGGTGGGAGATACGCAGTATTTT. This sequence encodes CASSQGVGDTQYF.

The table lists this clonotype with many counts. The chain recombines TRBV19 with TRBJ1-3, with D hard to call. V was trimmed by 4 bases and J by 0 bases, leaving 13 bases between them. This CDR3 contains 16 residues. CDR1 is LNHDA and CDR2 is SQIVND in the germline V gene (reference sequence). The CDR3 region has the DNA TGTGCCAGTAGTAGCGATGTCAGTACCTCTGGAAACACCATATATTTT. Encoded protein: CASSSDVSTSGNTIYF.

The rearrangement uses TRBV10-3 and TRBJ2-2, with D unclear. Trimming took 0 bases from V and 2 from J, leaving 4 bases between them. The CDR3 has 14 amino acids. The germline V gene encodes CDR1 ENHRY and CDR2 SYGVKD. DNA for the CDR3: TGTGCCATCAGTGAGTCGAGCAACACCGGGGAGCTGTTTTTT. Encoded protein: CAISESSNTGELFF.

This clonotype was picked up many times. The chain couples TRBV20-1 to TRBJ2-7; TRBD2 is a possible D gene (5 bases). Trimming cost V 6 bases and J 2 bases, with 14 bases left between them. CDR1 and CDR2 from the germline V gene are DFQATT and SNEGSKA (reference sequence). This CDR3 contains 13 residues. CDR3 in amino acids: CSAQRTGTYEQYF. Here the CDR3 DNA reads TGCAGTGCCCAGCGGACGGGTACCTACGAGCAGTACTTC.

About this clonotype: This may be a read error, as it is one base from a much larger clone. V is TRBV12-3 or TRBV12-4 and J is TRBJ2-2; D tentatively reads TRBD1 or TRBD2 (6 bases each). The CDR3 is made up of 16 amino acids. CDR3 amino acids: CASSPEITGFGGELSF. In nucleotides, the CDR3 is TGTGCCAGCTCGCCCGAGATTACAGGGTTTGGCGGGGAGCTGTCTTTT.

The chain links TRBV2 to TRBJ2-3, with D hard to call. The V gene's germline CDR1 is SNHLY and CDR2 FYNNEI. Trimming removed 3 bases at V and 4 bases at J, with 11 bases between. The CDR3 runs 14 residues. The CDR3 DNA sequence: TGTGCCAGCAGTGAGTATGGGGAAGCAGATACGCAGTATTTT. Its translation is CASSEYGEADTQYF.

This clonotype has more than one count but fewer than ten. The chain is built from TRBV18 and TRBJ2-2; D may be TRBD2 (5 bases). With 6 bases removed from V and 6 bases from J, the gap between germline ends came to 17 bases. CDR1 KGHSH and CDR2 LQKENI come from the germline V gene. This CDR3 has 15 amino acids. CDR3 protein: CASSRGLDFSGELFF. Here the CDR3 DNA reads TGTGCCAGCTCCCGAGGACTGGACTTTTCCGGGGAGCTGTTTTTT.

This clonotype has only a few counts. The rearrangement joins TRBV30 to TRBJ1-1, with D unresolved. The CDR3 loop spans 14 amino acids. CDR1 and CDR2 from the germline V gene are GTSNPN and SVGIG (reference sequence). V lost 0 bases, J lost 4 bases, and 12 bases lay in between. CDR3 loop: CAWSVGGIGTEAFF. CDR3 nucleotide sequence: TGTGCCTGGAGTGTAGGTGGGATCGGCACTGAAGCTTTCTTT.

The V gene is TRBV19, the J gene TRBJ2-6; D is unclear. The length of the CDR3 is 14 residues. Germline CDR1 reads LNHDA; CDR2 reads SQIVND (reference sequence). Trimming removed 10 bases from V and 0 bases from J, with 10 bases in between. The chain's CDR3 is CATIDISGANVLTF. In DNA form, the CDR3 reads TGTGCCACGATCGACATCTCTGGGGCCAACGTCCTGACTTTC.

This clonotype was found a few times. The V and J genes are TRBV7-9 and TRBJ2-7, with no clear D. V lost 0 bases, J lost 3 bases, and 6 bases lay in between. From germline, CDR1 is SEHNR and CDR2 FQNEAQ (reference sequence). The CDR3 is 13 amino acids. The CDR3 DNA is TGTGCCAGCAGCTTAGCGCTAGGCTACGAGCAGTACTTC. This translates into CASSLALGYEQYF.

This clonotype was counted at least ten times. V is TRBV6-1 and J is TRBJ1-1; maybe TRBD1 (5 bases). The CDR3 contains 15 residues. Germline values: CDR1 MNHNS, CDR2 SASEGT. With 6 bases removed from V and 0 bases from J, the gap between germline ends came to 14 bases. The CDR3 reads CASRPGTAMNTEAFF. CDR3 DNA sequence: TGTGCCAGCAGACCCGGGACGGCGATGAACACTGAAGCTTTCTTT.

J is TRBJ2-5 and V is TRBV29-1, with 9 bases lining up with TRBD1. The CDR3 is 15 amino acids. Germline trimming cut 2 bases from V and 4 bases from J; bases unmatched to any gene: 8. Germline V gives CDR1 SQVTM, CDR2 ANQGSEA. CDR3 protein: CSVELTGGLGETQYF. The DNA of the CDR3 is TGCAGCGTTGAATTGACAGGGGGATTGGGAGAGACCCAGTACTTC.

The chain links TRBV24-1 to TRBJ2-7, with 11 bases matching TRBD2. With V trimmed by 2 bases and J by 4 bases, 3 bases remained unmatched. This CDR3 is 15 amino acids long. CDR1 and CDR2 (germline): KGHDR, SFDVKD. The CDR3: CATSDSTSGAYEQYF. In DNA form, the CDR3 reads TGTGCCACCAGTGATTCGACTAGCGGGGCTTACGAGCAGTACTTC.

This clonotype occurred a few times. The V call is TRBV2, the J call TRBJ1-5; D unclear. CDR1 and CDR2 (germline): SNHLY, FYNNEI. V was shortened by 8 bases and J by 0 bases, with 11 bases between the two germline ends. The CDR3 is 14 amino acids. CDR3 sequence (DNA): TGTGCCAGCCGTGCGAGTCATAGCAATCAGCCCCAGCATTTT. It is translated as CASRASHSNQPQHF.

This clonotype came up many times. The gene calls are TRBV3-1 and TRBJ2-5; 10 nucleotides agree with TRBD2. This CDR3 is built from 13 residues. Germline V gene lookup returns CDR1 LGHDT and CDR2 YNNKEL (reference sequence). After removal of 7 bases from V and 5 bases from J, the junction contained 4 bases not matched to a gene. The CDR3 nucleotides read TGTGCCAGCAAACTAGCGGGAATCGAGACCCAGTACTTC. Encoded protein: CASKLAGIETQYF.

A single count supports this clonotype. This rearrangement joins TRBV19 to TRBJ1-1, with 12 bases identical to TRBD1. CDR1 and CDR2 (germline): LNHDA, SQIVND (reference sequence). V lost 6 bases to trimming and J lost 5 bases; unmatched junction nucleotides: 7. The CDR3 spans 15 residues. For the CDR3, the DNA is TGTGCCAGTAGAGGGACAGGGGGCGCGGGTACTGAAGCTTTCTTT. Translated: CASRGTGGAGTEAFF.